Presented here are 5 T cell receptor beta chains from one specimen sequenced in a study of metastatic and nonmetastatic thyroid tumors (TCRdb year 2020). Preparation of the library involved PCR. Instrument used: Illumina HiSeq 4000. The public reads were reanalyzed by TCRdb: fastp trimming at Q25, MiXCR alignment, in-frame beta chains only. The sample contains some 90,000 clones, roughly 8.6% of them found a single time. The ten biggest clones cover around 9.2% of the sample. No treatment had been received by any patient before thyroid surgery. Sequencing was carried out using blood. The receptor source for this set is a female donor with papillary thyroid cancer or a benign thyroid nodule (not recorded which). Some clones in this sample may be carry-over from other donors' samples.

This clone appeared many times. The genes are TRBV10-3 and TRBJ1-4; 7 positions match TRBD1. The germline gives CDR1 ENHRY, CDR2 SYGVKD. J was trimmed by 5 bases and V by 6 bases; bases with no gene match: 6. The CDR3 runs to 14 residues. CDR3 residues: CAISPTGLNEKLFF. The CDR3 nucleotides read TGTGCCATCAGCCCGACAGGGTTAAATGAAAAACTGTTTTTT.

This clone was recorded many times. The rearrangement joins TRBV20-1 to TRBJ2-3; D is uncertain. The CDR3 runs to 11 residues. CDR1 and CDR2 from the germline V gene are DFQATT and SNEGSKA (reference sequence). V was trimmed by 7 bases and J by 2 bases, leaving 7 bases between them. CDR3 nucleotide sequence: TGCAGTGGAGGTCCCACAGATACGCAGTATTTT. This sequence encodes CSGGPTDTQYF.

Many counts were recorded for this clone. The genes are TRBV4-1 and TRBJ2-5, with D maybe TRBD2 (7 bases). V was clipped by 4 bases and J by 4 bases, with 10 bases between them. The CDR3 totals 13 residues. Germline lookup yields CDR1 MGHRA and CDR2 YSYEKL. The CDR3 protein is CASSRGGRETQYF. The CDR3 nucleotides read TGCGCCAGCAGCCGGGGGGGGCGAGAGACCCAGTACTTC.

This clone was detected ten times or more. The gene calls are TRBV20-1 and TRBJ2-2; D is ambiguous. The germline V gene encodes CDR1 DFQATT and CDR2 SNEGSKA (reference sequence). V was cut by 5 bases and J by 2 bases, with 9 bases left in between. This CDR3 spans 13 amino acids. The CDR3 protein is CSAWRANTGELFF. The CDR3 region has the DNA TGCAGTGCTTGGCGCGCAAACACCGGGGAGCTGTTTTTT.

This clone was recorded many times. V and J are TRBV5-5 and TRBJ2-7; D may be TRBD1 (5 bases). Germline loops: CDR1 SGHKS, CDR2 YYEKEE (reference sequence). V lost 2 bases and J lost 2, with 14 bases in between. CDR3 length: 15 residues. The CDR3 loop is CASSFQGLGAYEQYF. The CDR3 coding sequence is TGTGCCAGCAGCTTCCAGGGTCTCGGAGCCTACGAGCAGTACTTC.